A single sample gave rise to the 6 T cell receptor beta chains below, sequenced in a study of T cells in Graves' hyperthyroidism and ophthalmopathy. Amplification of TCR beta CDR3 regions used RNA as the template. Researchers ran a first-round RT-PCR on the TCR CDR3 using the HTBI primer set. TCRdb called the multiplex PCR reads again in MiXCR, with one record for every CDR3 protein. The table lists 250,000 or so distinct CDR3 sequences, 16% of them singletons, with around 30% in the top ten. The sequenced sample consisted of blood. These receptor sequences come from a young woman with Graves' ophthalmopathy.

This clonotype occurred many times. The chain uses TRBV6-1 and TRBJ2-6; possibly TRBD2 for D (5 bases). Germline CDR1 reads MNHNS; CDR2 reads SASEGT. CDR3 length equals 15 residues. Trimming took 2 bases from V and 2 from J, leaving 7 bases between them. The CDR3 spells CASSESGTGANVLTF. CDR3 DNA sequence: TGTGCCAGCAGTGAATCGGGAACTGGGGCCAACGTCCTGACTTTC.

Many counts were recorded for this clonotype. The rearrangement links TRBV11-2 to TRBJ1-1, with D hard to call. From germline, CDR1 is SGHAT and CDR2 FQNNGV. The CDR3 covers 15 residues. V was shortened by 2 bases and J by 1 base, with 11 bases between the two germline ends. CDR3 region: CASSLNAATNTEAFF. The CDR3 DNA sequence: TGTGCCAGCAGCTTAAATGCCGCAACGAACACTGAAGCTTTCTTT.

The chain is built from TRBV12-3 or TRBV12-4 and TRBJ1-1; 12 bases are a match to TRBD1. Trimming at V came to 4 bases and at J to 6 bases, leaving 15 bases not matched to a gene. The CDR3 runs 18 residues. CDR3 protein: CASSYPPGQGAFRAEAFF. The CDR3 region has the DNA TGTGCCAGCAGTTACCCTCCGGGACAGGGGGCTTTTAGGGCTGAAGCTTTCTTT.

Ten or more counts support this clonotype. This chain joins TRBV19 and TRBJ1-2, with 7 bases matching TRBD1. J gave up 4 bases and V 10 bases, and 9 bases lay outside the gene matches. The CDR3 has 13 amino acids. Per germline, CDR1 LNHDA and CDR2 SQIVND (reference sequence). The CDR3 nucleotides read TGTGCCACTAAAAGGGACAGTACCTATGGCTACACCTTC. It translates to CATKRDSTYGYTF.

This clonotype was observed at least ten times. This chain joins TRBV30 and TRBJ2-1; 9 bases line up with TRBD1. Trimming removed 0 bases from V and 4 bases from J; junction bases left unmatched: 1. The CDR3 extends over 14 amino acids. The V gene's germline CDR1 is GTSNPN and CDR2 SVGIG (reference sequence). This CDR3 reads CAWSVGTGYNEQFF. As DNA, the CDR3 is TGTGCCTGGAGTGTAGGGACAGGGTACAATGAGCAGTTCTTC.

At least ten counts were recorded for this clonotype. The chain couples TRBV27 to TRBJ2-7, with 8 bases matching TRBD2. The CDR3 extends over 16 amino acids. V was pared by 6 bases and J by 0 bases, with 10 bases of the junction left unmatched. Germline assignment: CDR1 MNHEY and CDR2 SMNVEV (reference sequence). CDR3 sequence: CASSSLGAGDSYEQYF. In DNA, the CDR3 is TGTGCCAGCAGCTCTCTGGGAGCGGGGGACTCCTACGAGCAGTACTTC.